A selection of T cell receptor beta chains follows, all from one sample in a study of blood T cell repertoires in COVID-19. Clones were read by immunoSEQ multiplex PCR, and TCRdb kept only the in-frame ones, dropping some. Of some 200,000 clones listed, about nine tenths were seen once; the top ten hold about 10%. The specimen was peripheral blood. The receptor source for this set is a woman aged 60-75 years with COVID-19, enrolled during active disease. CDR3s include the opening cysteine and the closing phenylalanine or tryptophan. Each record gives: clone size, V gene, CDR3 length, D gene, J gene, CDR3 DNA, CDR3 protein. D genes are given only for firm matches. Only some rows state a clone size, as once, few, many or a class for expanded clones.

.	TRBV11-3	13	.	TRBJ2-5	TGTGCCAGCACTTCGGGGGTAAGAGAGACCCAGTACTTC	CASTSGVRETQYF
.	TRBV10-3	15	TRBD1	TRBJ1-5	TGTGCCATCAGTGAGTCGGGACAGTTCAATCAGCCCCAGCATTTT	CAISESGQFNQPQHF
.	TRBV4-1	16	.	TRBJ1-4	TGCGCCAGCAACGACTACGGGTTGGGAGGGAGTGAAAAACTGTTTTTT	CASNDYGLGGSEKLFF
.	TRBV10-3	13	.	TRBJ1-1	TGTGCCACCCTGCTAGACAGGAACACTGAAGCTTTCTTT	CATLLDRNTEAFF
.	TRBV15	15	.	TRBJ2-2	TGTGCCACCCGCGCTAGTCCTGGGTTCGTCGGGGAGCTGTTTTTT	CATRASPGFVGELFF
.	TRBV6-5	13	.	TRBJ1-2	TGTGCCAGCAGCTCTGGGGAGGGAAATGGCTACACCTTC	CASSSGEGNGYTF
once	TRBV4-3	17	.	TRBJ1-2	TGCGCCAGCAGCCAACGTTTTTTCCATTATAGTAACTATGGCTACACCTTC	CASSQRFFHYSNYGYTF
once	TRBV5-1	15	TRBD2	TRBJ2-4	TGCGCCAGCAGGACTAGCGGGGCAGCCAAAAACATTCAGTACTTC	CASRTSGAAKNIQYF
.	TRBV19	14	TRBD2	TRBJ2-1	TGTGCCAGTAGTAGAGCGGGAGGGAACAATGAGCAGTTCTTC	CASSRAGGNNEQFF
.	TRBV27	14	.	TRBJ1-6	TGTGCCAGCAGTTTTTACAGGGATAATTCACCCCTCCACTTT	CASSFYRDNSPLHF
.	TRBV6-5	13	TRBD1	TRBJ2-5	TGTGCCAGCAGTCGACAGGGAATAGAGACCCAGTACTTC	CASSRQGIETQYF
few	TRBV5-1	15	TRBD2	TRBJ2-1	TGCGCCAGCAGCTTGGGACTAGCGGGATACAATGAGCAGTTCTTC	CASSLGLAGYNEQFF
.	TRBV11-2	13	.	TRBJ1-5	TGTGCCAGCAGCTTAGCGAGGTCATGGCCCCAGCATTTT	CASSLARSWPQHF
few	TRBV7-8	15	TRBD1	TRBJ1-3	TGTGCCAGCAGCCAGGGGACAGGGGACAGAAACACCATATATTTT	CASSQGTGDRNTIYF
.	TRBV19	16	.	TRBJ1-2	TGTGCCAGTAATAGGGAAGGGACTGCCGGCAACTATGGCTACACCTTC	CASNREGTAGNYGYTF
.	TRBV2	15	TRBD2	TRBJ2-2	TGTGCCAGCAGCCTTAGCGGGATAAACACCGGGGAGCTGTTTTTT	CASSLSGINTGELFF
few	TRBV18	13	.	TRBJ2-7	TGTGCCAGCTCACCAAGGGGGTCCTACGAGCAGTACTTC	CASSPRGSYEQYF
.	TRBV10-1	15	.	TRBJ1-6	TGCGCCAGCACCCCGCTCGCAGGCGGGGAACCACCCCTCCACTTT	CASTPLAGGEPPLHF
once	TRBV7-9	16	TRBD2	TRBJ2-7	TGTGCCAGCAGCTTAAGAGCGGGAGGCCGTTTTTACGAGCAGTACTTC	CASSLRAGGRFYEQYF
.	TRBV3-1/TRBV3-2	16	TRBD1	TRBJ1-4	TGTGCCAGCAGCCAAGGGACAGGGGCGACTAATGAAAAACTGTTTTTT	CASSQGTGATNEKLFF
.	TRBV6-5	14	.	TRBJ2-1	TGTGCCAGCAGTTTTCGGGGGGCGCGGAATGAGCAGTTCTTC	CASSFRGARNEQFF
.	TRBV18	13	.	TRBJ2-7	TGTGCCAGCTCACTATACAGGGATTACGAGCAGTACTTC	CASSLYRDYEQYF
once	TRBV3-1/TRBV3-2	16	.	TRBJ2-2	TGTGCCAGCAGACCTCTAGATTCCGCGAACACCGGGGAGCTGTTTTTT	CASRPLDSANTGELFF
.	TRBV21-1	15	.	TRBJ2-1	TGTGCCAGCACCGCCCTTCCGGAGGGGATCAATGAGCAGTTCTTC	CASTALPEGINEQFF
.	TRBV6-6	13	TRBD1	TRBJ1-2	TGTGCCAGCAGGGGACAGCTAGGCTATGGCTACACCTTC	CASRGQLGYGYTF
.	TRBV6-5	15	TRBD1	TRBJ1-1	TGTGCCAGTAAGACAGGGGGCTTAGATTTCCCTGAAGCTTTCTTT	CASKTGGLDFPEAFF
.	TRBV6-6	14	.	TRBJ1-1	TGTGCCAGCAGTTACATAGGGGGGAACACTGAAGCTTTCTTT	CASSYIGGNTEAFF
.	TRBV19	18	.	TRBJ1-5	TGTGCCAGTAGTCCACCGGGACATGGAGGAGGTAGCAATCAGCCCCAGCATTTT	CASSPPGHGGGSNQPQHF
.	TRBV28	14	.	TRBJ1-2	TGTGCCAGCGGAAGGACAGATGGTATCTATGGCTACACCTTC	CASGRTDGIYGYTF
.	TRBV5-4	16	TRBD1	TRBJ1-1	TGTGCCAGCAGCGACGGACAGGGACGAATGAACACTGAAGCTTTCTTT	CASSDGQGRMNTEAFF
few	TRBV24-1	16	TRBD1	TRBJ1-2	TGTGCCACCAGTGATTTAAGACAGGGTGGTGACTATGGCTACACCTTC	CATSDLRQGGDYGYTF
.	TRBV18	15	TRBD1	TRBJ1-2	TGTGCCAGCTCGGTCGGACAGGCGACCGGCTATGGCTACACCTTC	CASSVGQATGYGYTF
few	TRBV19	14	TRBD1	TRBJ1-6	TGTGCCAGTACCCTGGACAGGAGTGGTTCACCCCTCCACTTT	CASTLDRSGSPLHF
.	TRBV27	12	.	TRBJ1-2	TGTGCCAGCACCAGGGAGGGCCAAGGCTACACCTTC	CASTREGQGYTF
once	TRBV4-1	15	TRBD1	TRBJ2-7	TGCGCCAGCAGCCAGGGAACAGGGGTAGCCTACGAGCAGTACTTC	CASSQGTGVAYEQYF
.	TRBV10-3	16	.	TRBJ2-1	TGTGCCATCAGTGAGTATGAGACTGGAAACTACAATGAGCAGTTCTTC	CAISEYETGNYNEQFF
.	TRBV9	15	TRBD2	TRBJ2-7	TGTGCCAGCAGCGTAGGGCTAGCGGGAGATTACGAGCAGTACTTC	CASSVGLAGDYEQYF
.	TRBV5-6	13	.	TRBJ2-7	TGTGCCAGCAGCCACTGGGCTGGGTACGAGCAGTACTTC	CASSHWAGYEQYF
.	TRBV6-6	15	TRBD1	TRBJ2-3	TGTGCCAGCAGCCCGACAGGGTTCATAACAGATACGCAGTATTTT	CASSPTGFITDTQYF
.	TRBV21-1	16	.	TRBJ2-7	TGTGCCAGCAGCAAAAGGACGGGACTAGCGGACTACGAGCAGTACTTC	CASSKRTGLADYEQYF
once	TRBV4-1	15	TRBD1	TRBJ1-4	TGCGCCAGCAGCCAAGAGGGACAGGGTCGGGAAAAACTGTTTTTT	CASSQEGQGREKLFF